The sample holds many counts of the clone carrying this T cell receptor (beta chain). RNA transcripts served as the template for amplifying TCR beta CDR3 regions. A set of HTBI primers served as the primers for a first-round RT-PCR of the TCR CDR3. TCRdb processed the multiplex PCR reads anew with MiXCR; each CDR3 protein has one entry. The table has under 300,000 distinct CDR3 sequences, about 25% seen once. Those patients with uncontrolled infection, other autoimmune disease, pregnancy or lactation were excluded. On the basis of clinical symptoms, serum thyroxine and TRAb, thyroid ultrasound and orbital computed tomography, diagnoses were made. Ahead of any ophthalmopathy symptoms, the blood sample was obtained at the first diagnosis of hyperthyroidism. CDR1 SQVTM and CDR2 ANQGSEA come from the germline V gene. V gave up 3 bases and J gave up 7 bases, with 6 bases separating them. This CDR3 comprises 10 residues.

This specimen belongs to a study of T cells in Graves' hyperthyroidism and ophthalmopathy. V and J are TRBV29-1 and TRBJ1-2; D uncertain. The sequencing sample was made of blood. This clonotype was obtained from a man aged 35-49 years with Graves' hyperthyroidism that later progressed to Graves' ophthalmopathy. As DNA, the CDR3 is TGCAGCGTTGAGGCGAGTGGCTACACCTTC. Its protein product is CSVEASGYTF.